These 3 T cell receptor beta chains were all obtained from the same sample, sequenced in a study of cytomegalovirus exposure and HLA in healthy donors. Use of 60 Vbeta and 13 Jbeta primers characterized the PCR. Sequencing used immunoSEQ multiplex PCR; TCRdb keeps in-frame clones, though not all of them. The table lists 100,000 to 150,000 clones, just over 70% of them singletons, with about 2.7% in the top ten. The specimen sequenced was PBMCs. The source of these receptors is a woman aged 55-70 years in good health and CMV-seropositive.

The chain couples TRBV5-1 to TRBJ1-1; D is undetermined. The V end was cut by 4 bases, the J end by 1 base, with 14 bases between. Per germline, CDR1 SGHRS and CDR2 YFSETQ. This CDR3 region has 15 residues. As DNA, the CDR3 is TGCGCCAGCAGCCTGGACGGGGATAAGAACACTGAAGCTTTCTTT. As protein: CASSLDGDKNTEAFF.

On this clone itself: The junction and the germline gene differ at one end; a read error may be behind it. The chain joins TRBV6-6 to TRBJ1-3, with TRBD1 matching over 7 bases. Germline V gives CDR1 MNHNY, CDR2 SVGAGI (reference sequence). The CDR3 runs 16 residues. The CDR3 here is CASSPQQGIGGSTIYF. DNA of the CDR3: TGTGCCAGCAGTCCCCAACAGGGGATAGGAGGAAGCACCATATATTTT.

DNA for the CDR3: TGCGCCAGCAGCTTCGACAGGGAAGTTAGGTACTTC. This translates into CASSFDREVRYF. This rearrangement joins TRBV5-1 to TRBJ2-4; 7 nucleotides match TRBD1. CDR3 size: 12 residues. The germline CDR1 and CDR2 sequences are SGHRS and YFSETQ. V dropped 2 bases and J dropped 15; count of bases not matched to a gene: 8.